Listed here are 21 T cell receptor beta chains from one sample, sequenced in a study of read filtering for tumor transcriptome and immune sequencing. The library was built from roughly 400 ng RNA with molecular barcoded adaptors for alpha/delta and beta/gamma chains. TCRdb re-analysed the reads in MiXCR, keeping a single row per CDR3 protein. This sample yields 43,000 or so distinct CDR3 sequences, of which approximately 12% are seen a single time; more than 12% belongs to the top ten. The sample was a population of CD138-negative cells sorted from bone marrow. These receptors were taken from a donor aged 40 or over with multiple myeloma.

This clonotype was seen repeatedly, ten times or more. The rearrangement uses TRBV11-2 and TRBJ2-1; D not certain. The CDR3 is 13 residues long. CDR1 and CDR2 (germline): SGHAT, FQNNGV. V lost 2 bases and J lost 8, with 10 bases in between. The CDR3 sequence is CASSLYPVDEQFF. The CDR3, as DNA: TGTGCCAGCAGCTTATATCCGGTCGATGAGCAGTTCTTC. Complete variable domain (other parts from reference TRBV11-2 and TRBJ2-1): EAGVAQSPRYKIIEKRQSVAFWCNPISGHATLYWYQQILGQGPKLLIQFQNNGVVDDSQLPKDRFSAERLKGVDSTLKIQPAKLEDSAVYLCASSLYPVDEQFFGPGTRLTVL.

This clonotype was counted at least ten times. The chain carries TRBV7-6 and TRBJ2-2; D is perhaps TRBD1 (5 bases). Trimming shortened V by 2 bases and J by 0 bases, and 7 bases separated the two germline ends. From germline, CDR1 is SGHVS and CDR2 FNYEAQ. This CDR3 contains 15 residues. This CDR3 reads CASSLIRANTGELFF. For the CDR3, the DNA is TGTGCCAGCAGCTTAATCAGGGCGAACACCGGGGAGCTGTTTTTT.

This clonotype was recorded at least ten times. The chain combines TRBV7-9 with TRBJ2-5; no clear D. CDR3 length equals 15 residues. V was cut by 5 bases and J by 2 bases, with 15 bases left in between. CDR1 and CDR2 (germline): SEHNR, FQNEAQ (reference sequence). CDR3 sequence (DNA): TGTGCCAGCAGCCTTCCTCACGGGTATCAAGAGACCCAGTACTTC. This translates into CASSLPHGYQETQYF.

This clonotype was recorded at least ten times. The chain has TRBV10-3 and TRBJ2-3, with 7 bases aligning to TRBD1. V gave up 9 bases and J gave up 1 base; unmatched junction bases: 4. The CDR3 sequence is 13 residues long. Germline assignment: CDR1 ENHRY and CDR2 SYGVKD. The CDR3 here is CAIADRGTDTQYF. In nucleotides, the CDR3 is TGTGCCATTGCCGACAGGGGCACAGATACGCAGTATTTT.

This clonotype was observed a handful of times. Since a much larger clone is just one base distant, this may be a read error. This chain's CDR3 is CSVSDRGRDNGQFF. As DNA, the CDR3 is TGCAGCGTTTCCGACAGGGGGCGAGACAATGGGCAGTTCTTC. The chain is built from TRBV29-1 and TRBJ2-1; TRBD1 matches 10 bases. CDR1 and CDR2 from the germline V gene are SQVTM and ANQGSEA. CDR3 length: 14 amino acids.

At least ten counts were recorded for this clonotype. The chain links TRBV18 to TRBJ2-7; D gene ambiguous. Trimming pared 0 bases from V and 0 bases from J, leaving 0 bases between. The germline V gene has CDR1 KGHSH and CDR2 LQKENI. CDR3 length equals 12 residues. This CDR3 is CASSPPSYEQYF. The CDR3 DNA reads as TGTGCCAGCTCACCACCCTCCTACGAGCAGTACTTC.

Many counts were recorded for this clonotype. This chain joins TRBV20-1 and TRBJ2-7; TRBD1 is a possible D gene (5 bases). V was trimmed by 0 bases and J by 3 bases, leaving 12 bases between them. The CDR3 has 14 amino acids. CDR1 DFQATT and CDR2 SNEGSKA come from the germline V gene (reference sequence). This CDR3 reads CSARDNRHDYEQYF. The CDR3 bases are TGCAGTGCTAGAGATAACAGGCATGACTACGAGCAGTACTTC.

Of note for this clonotype: One base away lies a much larger clone, so this may be a sequencing read error. The CDR3 loop reads CSALGVLRGGTDTQYF. CDR3 nucleotides: TGCAGTGCGCTGGGAGTGTTGCGGGGAGGCACAGATACGCAGTATTTT. The V gene is TRBV20-1, the J gene TRBJ2-3; the D gene is possibly TRBD2 (6 bases). The germline V gene encodes CDR1 DFQATT and CDR2 SNEGSKA (reference sequence). Deletions cut 6 bases from V and 1 base from J, with 20 bases between. The CDR3 has 16 amino acids.

This clonotype was detected many times. V usage is TRBV7-9 and J usage is TRBJ2-2; D unclear. The V gene's germline CDR1 is SEHNR and CDR2 FQNEAQ (reference sequence). This CDR3 comprises 11 residues. Trimming cost V 5 bases and J 8 bases, with 6 bases left between them. The DNA of the CDR3 is TGTGCCAGCAGCCGCACAGGGGAGCTGTTTTTT. It is translated as CASSRTGELFF.

With regard to this clonotype: One junction end does not reproduce the germline sequence, and a read error may be involved. The rearrangement joins TRBV7-2 to TRBJ2-5; TRBD2 matches at 7 bases. Germline CDR1 and CDR2: SGHTA and FQGNSA. There are 16 residues in the CDR3. CDR3 residues: CASSPRPAGTQEAQYF. The CDR3 bases are TGTGCCAGCAGCCCCCGACCAGCGGGAACTCAAGAGGCCCAGTACTTC.

This clonotype has a count of ten or more. The V gene is TRBV6-6, the J gene TRBJ2-2, with TRBD2 matching over 12 bases. The V segment lost 4 bases and the J segment 3 bases; nucleotides outside the gene matches: 6. CDR1 is MNHNY, CDR2 SVGAGI, per germline (reference sequence). CDR3 length equals 17 residues. The CDR3 DNA sequence: TGTGCCAGCAGTTTCCTAGCGGGAGGGCTGTACACCGGGGAGCTGTTTTTT. Its translation is CASSFLAGGLYTGELFF.

By frequency in the sample, this clonotype is medium-sized (0.01 to 0.1%). The rearrangement joins TRBV29-1 to TRBJ2-3, with D unresolved. The CDR3 has 14 residues. V was pared by 3 bases and J by 8 bases, with 18 bases between. Germline-derived CDR1 and CDR2 are SQVTM and ANQGSEA. The CDR3 loop reads CSVDEFRETGTQYF. CDR3 nucleotides: TGCAGCGTTGACGAGTTTAGAGAGACGGGTACGCAGTATTTT.

This clonotype was detected many times. V and J are TRBV7-8 and TRBJ2-3, with 8 positions matching TRBD2. With 5 bases clipped from V and 1 base from J, the junction kept 14 bases outside the gene matches. Germline V CDR1 and CDR2: SGHVS, FQNEAQ. The CDR3 is made up of 18 amino acids. CDR3 nucleotide sequence: TGTGCCAGCAGCCTCCTCGGTAGCGGGGAGGCCCGCACAGATACGCAGTATTTT. The encoded protein is CASSLLGSGEARTDTQYF.

Many counts were recorded for this clonotype. The rearrangement links TRBV7-8 to TRBJ2-5; D gene uncertain. The ends were cut back, 5 bases at V and 5 bases at J, with 24 bases in the middle. There are 17 residues in the CDR3. Germline V gene lookup returns CDR1 SGHVS and CDR2 FQNEAQ. DNA for the CDR3: TGTGCCAGCAGCACCACCCGACTGGGGTTAACGGAGGAGACCCAGTACTTC. It yields the protein CASSTTRLGLTEETQYF.

This clonotype was seen at least ten times. V gene TRBV7-8 combines with J gene TRBJ2-2, with TRBD1 as a possible D gene (5 bases). Germline CDR1 SGHVS, CDR2 FQNEAQ. The CDR3 is 13 amino acids. The V end lost 5 bases, the J end lost 4 bases, and 8 bases lay between the germline ends. CDR3 nucleotides: TGTGCCAGCAGCGCAGGGCTCACCGGGGAGCTGTTTTTT. This gives the protein CASSAGLTGELFF.

This clonotype appeared many times. The chain joins TRBV4-1 to TRBJ1-5; 7 bases map to TRBD1. Germline V lookup: CDR1 MGHRA, CDR2 YSYEKL. J lost 6 bases, V lost 0 bases, and 5 bases had no gene match. The CDR3 runs 15 residues. The CDR3 region has the DNA TGCGCCAGCAGCCAAGATTTGGCAGGGGGTCAGCCCCAGCATTTT. Translated, it gives CASSQDLAGGQPQHF.

This clonotype was recorded many times. This chain joins TRBV7-9 and TRBJ1-6; D uncertain. CDR3 length equals 15 residues. Germline CDR1 reads SEHNR; CDR2 reads FQNEAQ (reference sequence). Trimming stripped 1 base from V and 0 bases from J, with 4 bases between. CDR3 in DNA: TGTGCCAGCAGCTTAGAGAGCTCCTATAATTCACCCCTCCACTTT. Amino acid sequence: CASSLESSYNSPLHF.

This clonotype was detected many times. The genes are TRBV29-1 and TRBJ2-3, with 7 positions matching TRBD1. The CDR3 loop spans 13 amino acids. Germline CDR1 and CDR2: SQVTM and ANQGSEA. Trimming cost V 7 bases and J 1 base; bases outside gene matches: 5. The chain's CDR3 is CSAEGARTDTQYF. The CDR3 DNA reads TGCAGCGCCGAGGGGGCCCGCACAGATACGCAGTATTTT.

This clonotype showed up many times. V usage is TRBV4-2 and J usage is TRBJ2-2; TRBD2 might be the D (5 bases). Germline-derived CDR1 and CDR2 are LGHNA and YNFKEQ. The CDR3 runs to 13 residues. The germline V and J ends were trimmed by 1 base and 5 bases, with 5 bases remaining between them. DNA for the CDR3: TGTGCCAGCAGCCAAGGGACTACCGGGGAGCTGTTTTTT. Translated, it gives CASSQGTTGELFF.

This clonotype was recorded a few times. The rearrangement uses TRBV6-2 or TRBV6-3 and TRBJ1-5; D perhaps matches TRBD1 (5 bases). CDR1 MNHEY and CDR2 SVGEGT come from the germline V gene. V lost 8 bases and J 3 bases, leaving 11 bases between the germline ends. This CDR3 comprises 13 residues. In DNA form, the CDR3 reads TGTGCCAGCCGCGACAGTATCAATCAGCCCCAGCATTTT. This gives the protein CASRDSINQPQHF.

This clonotype was observed at least ten times. The gene calls are TRBV20-1 and TRBJ1-5; 9 bases agree with TRBD1. With V trimmed by 6 bases and J by 4 bases, 10 bases remained unmatched. Germline CDR1 DFQATT, CDR2 SNEGSKA (reference sequence). This CDR3 region has 15 residues. CDR3 nucleotide sequence: TGCAGTGCCTTCAGACCGGGACAGGGAAATCAGCCCCAGCATTTT. It is translated as CSAFRPGQGNQPQHF.